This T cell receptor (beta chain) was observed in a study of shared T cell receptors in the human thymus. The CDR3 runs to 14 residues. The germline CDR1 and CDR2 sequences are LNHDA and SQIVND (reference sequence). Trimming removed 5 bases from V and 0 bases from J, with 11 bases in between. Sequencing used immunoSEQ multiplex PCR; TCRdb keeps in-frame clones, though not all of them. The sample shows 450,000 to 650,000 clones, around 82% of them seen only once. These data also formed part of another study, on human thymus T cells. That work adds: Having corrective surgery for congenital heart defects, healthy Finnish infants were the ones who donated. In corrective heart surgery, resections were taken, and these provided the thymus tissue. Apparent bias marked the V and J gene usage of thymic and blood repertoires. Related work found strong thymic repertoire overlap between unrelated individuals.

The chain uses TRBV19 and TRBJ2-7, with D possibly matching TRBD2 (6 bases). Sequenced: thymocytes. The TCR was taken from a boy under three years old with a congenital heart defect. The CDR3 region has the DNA TGTGCCAGTAGTCTGGGGAGGAGCTCCTACGAGCAGTACTTC. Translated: CASSLGRSSYEQYF.